This T cell receptor beta chain was captured in a study of blood T cell repertoires in COVID-19. The CDR3 runs to 16 residues. V lost 3 bases to trimming and J lost 2 bases, with 17 bases between them. Germline V gene sequence: CDR1 LGHNA, CDR2 YNFKEQ. This table comes from immunoSEQ multiplex PCR, and its TCRdb copy is limited to in-frame clones, with some not included. The sample records approximately 200,000 clones, roughly three quarters being singletons. The chain combines TRBV4-2 with TRBJ2-7, with D tentatively TRBD1 (5 bases). Sequencing input: peripheral blood. This sequence originates from a woman in her thirties or forties with COVID-19, enrolled during active disease. The CDR3 sequence is CASSHRQGISTYEQYF. Written as DNA, the CDR3 is TGTGCCAGCAGCCACCGCCAGGGAATTTCCACCTACGAGCAGTACTTC.